These 23 T cell receptor beta chains originate from one sample sequenced in a study of long-term antiretroviral therapy in people with HIV. With survey level as its setting, the immunoSEQ assay was v3.0. Repertoires were generated with immunoSEQ multiplex PCR, while TCRdb's copy carries only in-frame clones and drops some. The data contain around 23,000 clones, 84% of them seen just once; the ten biggest clones take up around 18%. The sample was unsorted PBMCs, taken 0.5 years before starting antiretroviral therapy. Receptors originate from a middle-aged man with HIV.

The rearrangement links TRBV18 to TRBJ1-2; TRBD1 matches 8 bases. With 1 base clipped from V and 4 bases from J, the junction kept 11 bases outside the gene matches. Germline CDR1 is KGHSH and CDR2 is LQKENI. CDR3 size: 17 residues. The DNA of the CDR3 is TGTGCCAGCTCACCACAAGCAGGGGGCAAGGGAATCTATGGCTACACCTTC. Translation: CASSPQAGGKGIYGYTF.

This sequence joins TRBV5-1 and TRBJ2-5; TRBD1 matches at 7 bases. CDR1 SGHRS and CDR2 YFSETQ come from the germline V gene. Trimming at V came to 2 bases and at J to 1 base, leaving 2 bases not matched to a gene. The CDR3 is made up of 14 amino acids. The CDR3 DNA follows: TGCGCCAGCAGCTTACAGGGGAGCCAAGAGACCCAGTACTTC. It translates to CASSLQGSQETQYF.

The chain combines TRBV28 with TRBJ2-1, with D perhaps TRBD1 (6 bases). V dropped 4 bases and J dropped 3 bases, with 16 bases sitting between them. Germline CDR1 reads MDHEN; CDR2 reads SYDVKM. The CDR3 extends over 16 amino acids. CDR3 loop: CASSSLRQARYNEQFF. For the CDR3, the DNA is TGTGCCAGCAGTTCACTCCGACAGGCCCGCTACAATGAGCAGTTCTTC.

About this clone itself: The germline gene is not matched at one end of the junction; a read error may be the cause. The rearrangement uses TRBV5-4 and TRBJ1-2; D remains ambiguous. This CDR3 spans 15 amino acids. The V gene's germline CDR1 is SGHNT and CDR2 YYREEE (reference sequence). CDR3 in amino acids: CASSQVVSANYGYTF. The CDR3 bases are TGCGCCAGCAGCCAAGTGGTGTCCGCTAACTATGGCTACACCTTC.

This clone has more than one count but fewer than ten. The genes are TRBV19 and TRBJ1-1; D not certain. CDR1 and CDR2 from the germline V gene are LNHDA and SQIVND (reference sequence). This CDR3 spans 13 amino acids. Trimming pared 5 bases from V and 0 bases from J, leaving 7 bases between. The CDR3 sequence: CASSRGMNTEAFF. The CDR3 DNA reads as TGTGCCAGTAGTCGCGGTATGAACACTGAAGCTTTCTTT.

This chain joins TRBV7-2 and TRBJ1-2, with D unresolved. V was pared by 2 bases and J by 1 base, with 14 bases between. Per the germline V gene, CDR1 is SGHTA and CDR2 is FQGNSA. The CDR3 covers 16 residues. CDR3 region: CASSLTGAGSNYGYTF. CDR3 nucleotides: TGTGCCAGCAGCTTAACGGGTGCGGGGAGTAACTATGGCTACACCTTC. Filled out from reference TRBV7-2 and TRBJ1-2, the complete variable domain reads GAGVSQSPSNKVTEKGKDVELRCDPISGHTALYWYRQSLGQGLEFLIYFQGNSAPDKSGLPSDRFSAERTGGSVSTLTIQRTQQEDSAVYLCASSLTGAGSNYGYTFGSGTRLTVV.

This clone was counted once. This sequence joins TRBV7-2 and TRBJ2-5; 7 bases are a match to TRBD2. Germline-derived CDR1 and CDR2 are SGHTA and FQGNSA. With V trimmed by 5 bases and J by 2 bases, 8 bases remained unmatched. The CDR3 sequence is 15 residues long. The CDR3 here is CASSPFLGGQETQYF. CDR3 bases: TGTGCCAGCAGCCCCTTTTTGGGGGGGCAAGAGACCCAGTACTTC.

The chain couples TRBV5-1 to TRBJ1-6, with a weak D call TRBD1 (5 bases). Trimming cost V 0 bases and J 9 bases, with 10 bases left between them. The CDR3 has 14 residues. CDR1 is SGHRS and CDR2 is YFSETQ in the germline V gene. Here the CDR3 reads CASSLEGAGSPLHF. The DNA of the CDR3 is TGCGCCAGCAGCTTGGAAGGGGCCGGTTCACCCCTCCACTTT.

This clone was seen a few times. J is TRBJ1-2 and V is TRBV19, with no clear D. CDR3 length equals 15 residues. Germline V gene data show CDR1 as LNHDA and CDR2 as SQIVND (reference sequence). The V and J ends lost 3 bases and 3 bases respectively, with 14 bases between them. For the CDR3, the DNA is TGTGCCAGTAGTATTATCACGGTCGGAGACTATGGCTACACCTTC. It encodes CASSIITVGDYGYTF.

This sequence joins TRBV15 and TRBJ1-1; no definite D call. CDR1 and CDR2 from the germline V gene are LNHNV and YYDKDF (reference sequence). The CDR3 consists of 15 residues. The V gene lost 1 base and the J gene lost 1 base, with 10 bases spanning the gap. The CDR3 is CATSRVAGSNTEAFF. The CDR3 DNA follows: TGTGCCACCAGCAGAGTGGCAGGTTCGAACACTGAAGCTTTCTTT.

V usage is TRBV19 and J usage is TRBJ2-5; D remains unclear. The V end lost 6 bases, the J end lost 5 bases, and 13 bases lay between the germline ends. The germline CDR1 and CDR2 sequences are LNHDA and SQIVND (reference sequence). The CDR3 runs to 13 residues. The CDR3 nucleotides are TGTGCCAGTAGCGCCTTTTATGGGGAGACCCAGTACTTC. Protein sequence: CASSAFYGETQYF. Complete variable domain (other parts from reference TRBV19 and TRBJ2-5): DGGITQSPKYLFRKEGQNVTLSCEQNLNHDAMYWYRQDPGQGLRLIYYSQIVNDFQKGDIAEGYSVSREKKESFPLTVTSAQKNPTAFYLCASSAFYGETQYFGPGTRLLVL.

This chain connects TRBV7-6 to TRBJ2-7; no clear D. Deletions cut 1 base from V and 1 base from J, with 11 bases between. This CDR3 region has 15 residues. Germline V gene lookup returns CDR1 SGHVS and CDR2 FNYEAQ. The CDR3 DNA follows: TGTGCCAGCAGCTTAGGGTTGCAGCCTTCCTACGAGCAGTACTTC. As protein: CASSLGLQPSYEQYF.

The gene calls are TRBV6-1 and TRBJ1-1; D uncertain. The ends were cut back, 5 bases at V and 3 bases at J, with 13 bases in the middle. In germline, CDR1 is MNHNS, CDR2 SASEGT. The length of the CDR3 is 14 residues. The CDR3 sequence: CASSRGREYTEAFF. The CDR3 region has the DNA TGTGCCAGCAGTCGCGGCAGAGAGTACACTGAAGCTTTCTTT.

V is TRBV18 and J is TRBJ2-3, with TRBD2 identical over 7 bases. V dropped 2 bases and J dropped 2; count of bases not matched to a gene: 4. The CDR3 runs to 15 residues. Germline loops: CDR1 KGHSH, CDR2 LQKENI. The CDR3, as DNA: TGTGCCAGCTCACCAATCAGCGGGGCCACAGATACGCAGTATTTT. Protein: CASSPISGATDTQYF.

V is TRBV5-1 and J is TRBJ2-7, with D possibly being TRBD1 (6 bases). V was cut by 7 bases and J by 3 bases, with 20 bases left in between. The CDR3 has 15 residues. The germline CDR1 and CDR2 sequences are SGHRS and YFSETQ. The chain's CDR3 is CASALSAGTSYEQYF. DNA of the CDR3: TGCGCCAGCGCCCTTTCGGCAGGGACAAGCTACGAGCAGTACTTC.

This clone was counted only a few times. The chain uses TRBV2 and TRBJ1-4, with no clear D. The CDR3 consists of 14 residues. Germline values: CDR1 SNHLY, CDR2 FYNNEI. V gave up 3 bases and J gave up 4 bases, with 9 bases separating them. The DNA of the CDR3 is TGTGCCAGCAGTGAGCTACAGCGTAATGAAAAACTGTTTTTT. Amino acid sequence: CASSELQRNEKLFF.

The chain has TRBV5-5 and TRBJ1-5; possible D gene TRBD1, 5 bases. CDR1 is SGHKS, CDR2 YYEKEE, per germline (reference sequence). V was cut by 0 bases and J by 4 bases, with 11 bases left in between. This CDR3 is built from 15 residues. Here the CDR3 reads CASSLGLGENQPQHF. The CDR3 nucleotides read TGTGCCAGCAGCTTGGGCCTGGGGGAGAATCAGCCCCAGCATTTT.

The chain uses TRBV11-3 and TRBJ2-2; the match to TRBD2 covers 10 bases. The CDR3 sequence is 17 residues long. CDR1 is SGHNT, CDR2 YENEEA, per germline. With 1 base clipped from V and 5 bases from J, the junction kept 7 bases outside the gene matches. CDR3 sequence (DNA): TGTGCCAGCAGCTTAGGCCTCAGCGGGGGGGCGACCGGGGAGCTGTTTTTT. It specifies CASSLGLSGGATGELFF.

The chain uses TRBV5-1 and TRBJ1-1; possibly TRBD1 for D (6 bases). Trimming shortened V by 3 bases and J by 5 bases, and 14 bases separated the two germline ends. The CDR3 covers 14 residues. Germline V gives CDR1 SGHRS, CDR2 YFSETQ. Written as DNA, the CDR3 is TGCGCCAGCAGCTCACAGGGCGGGCTTACTGAAGCTTTCTTT. Protein sequence: CASSSQGGLTEAFF.

The chain has TRBV28 and TRBJ1-1; the match to TRBD1 covers 7 bases. In germline, CDR1 is MDHEN, CDR2 SYDVKM. The CDR3 is 14 residues long. Losses at the gene ends were 8 bases for V and 5 bases for J; bases not matched to a gene: 11. CDR3 in DNA: TGTGCCAGCGGCTACAGGGGCGCCTATACTGAAGCTTTCTTT. Translating gives CASGYRGAYTEAFF.

This chain uses TRBV4-3 with TRBJ2-1; 8 bases align to TRBD1. Germline V gene sequence: CDR1 LGHNA, CDR2 YSLEER. After removal of 4 bases from V and 7 bases from J, the junction contained 12 bases not matched to a gene. The CDR3 loop spans 16 amino acids. The chain's CDR3 is CASSPRTGILLNEQFF. In DNA, the CDR3 is TGCGCCAGCAGCCCCCGGACAGGGATCCTCCTAAATGAGCAGTTCTTC.

V and J are TRBV7-8 and TRBJ2-1, with TRBD1 as a possible D gene (6 bases). Trimming took 5 bases from V and 7 from J, leaving 9 bases between them. The CDR3 sequence is 12 residues long. Germline CDR1 and CDR2: SGHVS and FQNEAQ. The CDR3 nucleotides read TGTGCCAGCAGCCCTGGGACAAATGAGCAGTTCTTC. It yields the protein CASSPGTNEQFF.

This clone appeared a few times. V gene TRBV15 combines with J gene TRBJ1-5; 7 bases line up with TRBD1. CDR3 length equals 15 residues. Germline V gives CDR1 LNHNV, CDR2 YYDKDF (reference sequence). The V gene end was trimmed by 5 bases and the J gene end by 2 bases; junction bases not matched to a gene: 6. This chain's CDR3 is CATSQQGLRNQPQHF. CDR3 nucleotide sequence: TGTGCCACCAGCCAACAGGGGTTGCGCAATCAGCCCCAGCATTTT.